Given below is one T cell receptor (beta chain) in context. Antigen specificity is unknown. V trimming: 6 bases; J trimming: 3 bases; junction bases outside the gene matches: 12. The CDR3 contains 17 residues. Germline V lookup: CDR1 MNHEY, CDR2 SVGEGT. The sample is drawn from a study of T-cell memory formation after mild COVID-19. Whole-study results and caveats: Contracting clones from day 15 to 85 had balanced CD4/CD8; later expanders favoured CD4+.

Researchers used 5'RACE with constant-segment primers to make TCR alpha and TCR beta cDNA libraries that carry sample barcodes and UMIs. One entry per CDR3 protein results from TCRdb running MiXCR on the 5' RACE reads. The sample holds about 250,000 distinct CDR3 sequences; about a sixth are singletons and the top ten take around 3.4%. This clonotype was obtained from a young man who had mild COVID-19 (a few samples of this study predate the infection). Cell type and time point are not known. The rearrangement uses TRBV6-2 or TRBV6-3 and TRBJ2-2, with 8 positions matching TRBD2. The sample was PBMCs or a T cell subset sorted from them (not recorded which). CDR3 nucleotide sequence: TGTGCCAGCAGACGGGGGGGCGGTATGCAGGACACCGGGGAGCTGTTTTTT. It translates to CASRRGGGMQDTGELFF.